A single sample is the source of the 10 T cell receptor beta chains below, sequenced in a study of T cell responses to AZD1222 COVID-19 vaccine. TCRdb's copy holds only in-frame clones and misses some; the assay was immunoSEQ multiplex PCR. The sample gives fewer than 150,000 clones, about nine tenths of which show up once; under 6.5% is in the top ten. The source material was peripheral blood, sampled on day 0 of AZD1222 vaccination. These receptors were collected from an adult in good health.

This clone was recorded only once. The chain links TRBV6-6 to TRBJ2-3, with D possibly being TRBD1 (6 bases). V lost 0 bases, J lost 2 bases, and 12 bases lay in between. Per germline, CDR1 MNHNY and CDR2 SVGAGI (reference sequence). The CDR3 has 16 amino acids. CDR3 region: CASSYSLGTNTDTQYF. The DNA for the CDR3 is TGTGCCAGCAGTTACTCGTTAGGGACAAACACAGATACGCAGTATTTT.

This clone has more than one count but fewer than ten. This CDR3 reads CAISESAGGRTEAFF. The DNA for the CDR3 is TGTGCCATCAGTGAGTCGGCCGGGGGCAGGACTGAAGCTTTCTTT. The chain joins TRBV10-3 to TRBJ1-1; possible D gene TRBD1, 6 bases. Germline lookup yields CDR1 ENHRY and CDR2 SYGVKD. V was clipped by 0 bases and J by 5 bases, with 13 bases between them. The CDR3 runs to 15 residues.

This clone showed up just once. The J gene is TRBJ2-2, the V gene TRBV7-2; TRBD2 matches at 14 bases. Germline values: CDR1 SGHTA, CDR2 FQGNSA. Germline trimming cut 5 bases from V and 6 bases from J; bases unmatched to any gene: 2. This CDR3 is built from 15 residues. CDR3 bases: TGTGCCAGCAGCCAGACTAGCGGGGGGGCCGGGGAGCTGTTTTTT. Translating gives CASSQTSGGAGELFF. The full variable domain, rest sourced from reference TRBV7-2 and TRBJ2-2, is GAGVSQSPSNKVTEKGKDVELRCDPISGHTALYWYRQSLGQGLEFLIYFQGNSAPDKSGLPSDRFSAERTGGSVSTLTIQRTQQEDSAVYLCASSQTSGGAGELFFGEGSRLTVL.

This sequence joins TRBV19 and TRBJ2-1; the D gene could be TRBD1 or TRBD2 (7 bases each). In germline, CDR1 is LNHDA, CDR2 SQIVND (reference sequence). The CDR3 is 16 amino acids. The germline V and J ends were trimmed by 3 bases and 2 bases, with 14 bases remaining between them. The CDR3 protein is CASSMGGGGPYNEQFF. DNA of the CDR3: TGTGCCAGTAGTATGGGAGGGGGCGGCCCCTACAATGAGCAGTTCTTC.

This clone has just a few counts. The chain carries TRBV12-3 or TRBV12-4 and TRBJ1-2; no clear D gene. This CDR3 has 13 amino acids. Trimming took 6 bases from V and 5 from J, leaving 13 bases between them. This CDR3 is CASRQDQTYGYTF. Here the CDR3 DNA reads TGTGCCAGCAGGCAAGATCAAACTTATGGCTACACCTTC.

The V gene is TRBV7-2, the J gene TRBJ2-5; 9 positions match TRBD2. Germline assignment: CDR1 SGHTA and CDR2 FQGNSA. V lost 3 bases, J lost 4 bases, and 6 bases stayed unmatched. The CDR3 runs to 15 residues. CDR3 protein: CASSFQRGERETQYF. The CDR3 coding sequence is TGTGCCAGCAGCTTCCAGCGGGGGGAGCGAGAGACCCAGTACTTC.

The chain links TRBV5-1 to TRBJ2-5, with TRBD1 matching over 7 bases. The trim removed 4 bases at V and 4 bases at J, leaving 4 bases unmatched. This CDR3 comprises 13 residues. Germline loops: CDR1 SGHRS, CDR2 YFSETQ. CDR3 residues: CASSHTGVETQYF. Here the CDR3 DNA reads TGCGCCAGCAGCCATACAGGGGTAGAGACCCAGTACTTC.

The gene calls are TRBV7-2 and TRBJ1-1, with no clear D. CDR1 SGHTA and CDR2 FQGNSA come from the germline V gene. V gave up 6 bases and J gave up 1 base, with 9 bases separating them. The CDR3 contains 13 residues. In DNA, the CDR3 is TGTGCCAGCAGTAGTCAGGAGAACACTGAAGCTTTCTTT. This gives the protein CASSSQENTEAFF.

The rearrangement uses TRBV6-2 or TRBV6-3 and TRBJ1-1; D remains ambiguous. The CDR3 consists of 12 residues. Trimming removed 0 bases at V and 4 bases at J, with 3 bases between. The germline gives CDR1 MNHEY, CDR2 SVGEGT. CDR3 region: CASSYSTTEAFF. The CDR3 nucleotides are TGTGCCAGCAGTTACTCGACCACTGAAGCTTTCTTT.

The V and J genes are TRBV29-1 and TRBJ1-1; D is unclear. Germline V lookup: CDR1 SQVTM, CDR2 ANQGSEA. Trimming removed 4 bases at V and 3 bases at J, with 12 bases between. The CDR3 runs 13 residues. In DNA, the CDR3 is TGCAGCGTTGCGGCGATGCGGGACACTGAAGCTTTCTTT. Encoded protein: CSVAAMRDTEAFF. Complete variable domain (other parts from reference TRBV29-1 and TRBJ1-1): SAVISQKPSRDICQRGTSLTIQCQVDSQVTMMFWYRQQPGQSLTLIATANQGSEATYESGFVIDKFPISRPNLTFSTLTVSNMSPEDSSIYLCSVAAMRDTEAFFGQGTRLTVV.